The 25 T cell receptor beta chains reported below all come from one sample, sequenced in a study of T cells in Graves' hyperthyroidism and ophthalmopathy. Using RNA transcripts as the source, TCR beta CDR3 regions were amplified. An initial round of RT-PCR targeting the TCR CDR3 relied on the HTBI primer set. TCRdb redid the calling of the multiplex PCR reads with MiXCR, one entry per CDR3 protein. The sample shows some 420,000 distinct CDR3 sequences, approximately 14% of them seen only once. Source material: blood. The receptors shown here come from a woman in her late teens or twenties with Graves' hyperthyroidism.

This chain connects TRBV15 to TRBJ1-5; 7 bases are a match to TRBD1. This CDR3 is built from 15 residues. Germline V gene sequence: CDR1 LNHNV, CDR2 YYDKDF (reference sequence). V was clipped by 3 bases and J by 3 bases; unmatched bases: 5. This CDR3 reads CATSSLGQNNQPQHF. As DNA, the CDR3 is TGTGCCACCAGCAGTTTGGGACAGAACAATCAGCCCCAGCATTTT.

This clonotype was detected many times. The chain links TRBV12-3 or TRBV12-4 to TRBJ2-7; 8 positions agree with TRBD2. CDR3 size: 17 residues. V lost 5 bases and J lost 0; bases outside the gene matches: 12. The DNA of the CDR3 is TGTGCCAGCAGTGGACCTAAGCGGGAGCTGCACTCCTACGAGCAGTACTTC. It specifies CASSGPKRELHSYEQYF.

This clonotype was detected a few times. CDR3 sequence: CASSSRTGGVHEQFF. The CDR3 nucleotides are TGTGCCAGCAGTTCCAGGACAGGGGGAGTTCATGAGCAGTTCTTC. The J gene is TRBJ2-1, the V gene TRBV6-5; 10 nucleotides align to TRBD1. Germline V CDR1 and CDR2: MNHEY, SVGAGI. V lost 4 bases to trimming and J lost 8 bases; unmatched junction nucleotides: 8. The CDR3 covers 15 residues.

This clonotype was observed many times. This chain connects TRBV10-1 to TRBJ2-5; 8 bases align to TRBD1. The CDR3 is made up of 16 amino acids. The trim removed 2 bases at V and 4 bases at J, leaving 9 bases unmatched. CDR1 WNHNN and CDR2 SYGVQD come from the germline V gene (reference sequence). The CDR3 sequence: CASSESRGHGGETQYF. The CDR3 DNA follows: TGCGCCAGCAGTGAGAGCAGGGGGCACGGGGGAGAGACCCAGTACTTC.

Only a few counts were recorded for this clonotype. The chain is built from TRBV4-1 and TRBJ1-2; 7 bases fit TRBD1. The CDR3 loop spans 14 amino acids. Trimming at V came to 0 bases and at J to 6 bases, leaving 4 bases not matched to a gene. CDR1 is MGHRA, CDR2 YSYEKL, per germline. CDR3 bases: TGCGCCAGCAGCCAAGACGCAGGGGGAAATGGCTACACCTTC. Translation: CASSQDAGGNGYTF.

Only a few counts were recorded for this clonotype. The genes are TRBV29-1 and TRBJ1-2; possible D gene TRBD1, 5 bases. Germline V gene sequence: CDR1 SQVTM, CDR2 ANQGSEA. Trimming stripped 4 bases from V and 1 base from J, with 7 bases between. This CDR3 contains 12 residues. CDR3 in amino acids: CSVVRVNYGYTF. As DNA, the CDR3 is TGCAGCGTTGTCAGGGTTAACTATGGCTACACCTTC.

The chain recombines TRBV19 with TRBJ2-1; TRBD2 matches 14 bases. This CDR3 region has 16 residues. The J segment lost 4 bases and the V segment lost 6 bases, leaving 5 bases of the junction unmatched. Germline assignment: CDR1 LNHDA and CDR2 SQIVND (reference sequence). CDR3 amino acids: CASSTGTSGGYNEQFF. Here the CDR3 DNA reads TGTGCCAGTAGCACCGGGACTAGCGGGGGTTACAATGAGCAGTTCTTC.

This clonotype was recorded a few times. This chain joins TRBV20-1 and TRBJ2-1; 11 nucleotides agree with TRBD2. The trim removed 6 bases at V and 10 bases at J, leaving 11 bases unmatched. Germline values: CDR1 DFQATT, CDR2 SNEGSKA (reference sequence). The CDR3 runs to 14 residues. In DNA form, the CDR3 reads TGCAGTGCCACAAAAATCCGACTAGCGGGAGAGCAGTTCTTC. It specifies CSATKIRLAGEQFF.

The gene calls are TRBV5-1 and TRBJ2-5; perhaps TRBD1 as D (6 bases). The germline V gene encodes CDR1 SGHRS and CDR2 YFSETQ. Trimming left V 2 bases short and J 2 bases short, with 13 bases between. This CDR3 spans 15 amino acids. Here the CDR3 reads CASSFFGQSQETQYF. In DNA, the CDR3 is TGCGCCAGCAGCTTCTTTGGACAGTCACAAGAGACCCAGTACTTC. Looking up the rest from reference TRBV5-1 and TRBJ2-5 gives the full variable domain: KAGVTQTPRYLIKTRGQQVTLSCSPISGHRSVSWYQQTPGQGLQFLFEYFSETQRNKGNFPGRFSGRQFSNSRSEMNVSTLELGDSALYLCASSFFGQSQETQYFGPGTRLLVL.

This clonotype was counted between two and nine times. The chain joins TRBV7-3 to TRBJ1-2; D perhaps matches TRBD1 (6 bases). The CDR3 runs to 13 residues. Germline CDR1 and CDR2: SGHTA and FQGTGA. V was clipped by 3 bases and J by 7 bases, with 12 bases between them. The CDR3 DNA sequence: TGTGCCAGCAGCTTTAAGGGGGGAGGTGGCTACACCTTC. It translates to CASSFKGGGGYTF. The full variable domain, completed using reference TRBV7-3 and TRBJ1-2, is GAGVSQTPSNKVTEKGKYVELRCDPISGHTALYWYRQSLGQGPEFLIYFQGTGAADDSGLPNDRFFAVRPEGSVSTLKIQRTERGDSAVYLCASSFKGGGGYTFGSGTRLTVV.

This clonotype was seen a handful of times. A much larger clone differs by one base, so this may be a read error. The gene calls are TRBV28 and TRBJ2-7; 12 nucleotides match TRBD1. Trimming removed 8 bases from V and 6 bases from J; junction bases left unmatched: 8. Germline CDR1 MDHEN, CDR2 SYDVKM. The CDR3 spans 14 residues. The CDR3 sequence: CASGLGQGAGEQYF. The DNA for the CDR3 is TGTGCCAGCGGGTTGGGACAGGGGGCGGGCGAGCAGTACTTC. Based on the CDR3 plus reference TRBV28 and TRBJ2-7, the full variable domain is DVKVTQSSRYLVKRTGEKVFLECVQDMDHENMFWYRQDPGLGLRLIYFSYDVKMKEKGDIPEGYSVSREKKERFSLILESASTNQTSMYLCASGLGQGAGEQYFGPGTRLTVT.

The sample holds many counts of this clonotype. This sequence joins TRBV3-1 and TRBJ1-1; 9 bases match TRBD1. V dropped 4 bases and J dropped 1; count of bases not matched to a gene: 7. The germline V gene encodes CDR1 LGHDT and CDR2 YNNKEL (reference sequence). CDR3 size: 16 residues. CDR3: CASSPSTGGWNTEAFF. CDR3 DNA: TGTGCCAGCAGCCCTTCTACAGGGGGCTGGAACACTGAAGCTTTCTTT.

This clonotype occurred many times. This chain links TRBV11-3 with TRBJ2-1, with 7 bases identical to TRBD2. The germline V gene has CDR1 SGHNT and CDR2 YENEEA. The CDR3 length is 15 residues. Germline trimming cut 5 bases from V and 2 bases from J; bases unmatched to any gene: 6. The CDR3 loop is CASSLIAGPYNEQFF. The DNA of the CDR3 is TGTGCCAGCAGCCTCATAGCGGGTCCCTACAATGAGCAGTTCTTC.

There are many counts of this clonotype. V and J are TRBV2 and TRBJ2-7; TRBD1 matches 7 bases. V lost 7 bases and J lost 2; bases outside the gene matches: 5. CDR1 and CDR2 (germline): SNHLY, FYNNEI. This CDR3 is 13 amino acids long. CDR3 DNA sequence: TGTGCCAGCAACGGGCAGGGGGCCTACGAGCAGTACTTC. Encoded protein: CASNGQGAYEQYF.

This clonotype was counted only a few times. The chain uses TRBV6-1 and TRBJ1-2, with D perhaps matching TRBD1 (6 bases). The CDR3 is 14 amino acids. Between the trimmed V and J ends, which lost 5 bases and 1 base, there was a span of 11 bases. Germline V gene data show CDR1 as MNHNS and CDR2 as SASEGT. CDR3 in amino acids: CASSRGTLNYGYTF. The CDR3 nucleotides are TGTGCCAGCAGTCGAGGGACACTTAACTATGGCTACACCTTC.

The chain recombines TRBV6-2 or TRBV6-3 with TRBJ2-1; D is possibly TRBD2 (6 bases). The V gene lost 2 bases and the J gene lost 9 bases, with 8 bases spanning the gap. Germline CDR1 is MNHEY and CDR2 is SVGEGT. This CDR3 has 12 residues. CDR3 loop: CASSYTSREQFF. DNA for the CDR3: TGTGCCAGCAGTTACACTAGCCGTGAGCAGTTCTTC.

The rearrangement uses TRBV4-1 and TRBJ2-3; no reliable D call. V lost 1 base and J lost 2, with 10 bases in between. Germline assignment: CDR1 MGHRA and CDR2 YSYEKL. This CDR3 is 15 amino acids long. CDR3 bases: TGCGCCAGCAGCCAAGTTACTGCTACCACAGATACGCAGTATTTT. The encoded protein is CASSQVTATTDTQYF.

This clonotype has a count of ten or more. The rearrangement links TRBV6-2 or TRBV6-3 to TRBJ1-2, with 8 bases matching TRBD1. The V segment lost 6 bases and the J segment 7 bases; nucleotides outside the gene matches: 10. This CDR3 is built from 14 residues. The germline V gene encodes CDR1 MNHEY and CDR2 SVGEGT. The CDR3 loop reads CASRLTGTGFGYTF. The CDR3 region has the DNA TGTGCCAGCAGACTCACCGGGACAGGATTTGGCTACACCTTC.

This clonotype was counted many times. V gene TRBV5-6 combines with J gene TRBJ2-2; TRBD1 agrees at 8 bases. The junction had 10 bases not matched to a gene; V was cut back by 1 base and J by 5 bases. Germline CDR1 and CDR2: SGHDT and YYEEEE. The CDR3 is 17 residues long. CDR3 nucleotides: TGTGCCAGCAGCTTGCGTTCTCGGACAGGGTGGACCGGGGAGCTGTTTTTT. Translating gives CASSLRSRTGWTGELFF.

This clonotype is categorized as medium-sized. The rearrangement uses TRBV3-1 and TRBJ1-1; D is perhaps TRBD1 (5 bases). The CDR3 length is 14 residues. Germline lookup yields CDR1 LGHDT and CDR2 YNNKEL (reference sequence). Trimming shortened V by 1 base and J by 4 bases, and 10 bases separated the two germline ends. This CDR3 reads CASSQVEGVTEAFF. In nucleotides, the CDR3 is TGTGCCAGCAGCCAAGTCGAAGGGGTCACTGAAGCTTTCTTT.

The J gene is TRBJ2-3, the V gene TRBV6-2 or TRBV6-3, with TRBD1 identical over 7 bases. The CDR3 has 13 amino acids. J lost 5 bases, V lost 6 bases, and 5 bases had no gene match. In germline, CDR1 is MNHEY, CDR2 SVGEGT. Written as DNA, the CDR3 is TGTGCCAGCAGAGTAACAGGGGTAGATACGCAGTATTTT. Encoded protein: CASRVTGVDTQYF.

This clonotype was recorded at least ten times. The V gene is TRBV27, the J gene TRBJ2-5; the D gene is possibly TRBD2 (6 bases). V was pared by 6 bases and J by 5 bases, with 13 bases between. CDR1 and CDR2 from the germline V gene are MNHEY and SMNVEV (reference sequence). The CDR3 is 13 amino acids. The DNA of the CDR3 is TGTGCCAGCAGCACTTCGGCGGGGGAGACCCAGTACTTC. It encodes CASSTSAGETQYF.

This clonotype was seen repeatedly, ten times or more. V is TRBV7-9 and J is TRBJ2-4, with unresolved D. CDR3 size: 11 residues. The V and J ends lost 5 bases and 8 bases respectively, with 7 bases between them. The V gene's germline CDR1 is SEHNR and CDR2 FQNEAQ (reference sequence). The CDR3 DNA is TGTGCCAGCAGCCCGGGCCACATTCAGTACTTC. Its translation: CASSPGHIQYF.

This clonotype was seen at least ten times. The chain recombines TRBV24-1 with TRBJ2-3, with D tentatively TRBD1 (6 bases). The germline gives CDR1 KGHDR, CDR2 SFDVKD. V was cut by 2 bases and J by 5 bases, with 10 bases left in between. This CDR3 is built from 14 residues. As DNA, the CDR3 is TGTGCCACCAGTGATTCCAGGGGTGGAGATACGCAGTATTTT. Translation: CATSDSRGGDTQYF.

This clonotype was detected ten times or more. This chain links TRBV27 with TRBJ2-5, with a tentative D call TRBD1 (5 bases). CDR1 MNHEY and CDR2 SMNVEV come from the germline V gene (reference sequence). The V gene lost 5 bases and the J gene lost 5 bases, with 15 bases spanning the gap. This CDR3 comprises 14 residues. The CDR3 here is CASSNRTSRETQYF. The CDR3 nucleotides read TGTGCCAGCAGTAACCGGACAAGTCGTGAGACCCAGTACTTC.